Listed below are T cell receptor beta chains from one sample, sequenced in a study of blood T cell repertoires in COVID-19. Profiling relied on immunoSEQ multiplex PCR, and the TCRdb table lists in-frame clones only, not all of them. The sample consists of fewer than 250,000 clones, around 90% of them appearing once. Sequenced material: PBMCs or T cells enriched from blood (not recorded which). These TCRs come from a middle-aged man who had been exposed to COVID-19. The CDR3 runs from the conserved cysteine through the conserved F or W. Each record gives: CDR3 length, J gene, V gene, D gene, CDR3 protein. D genes are given only for firm matches.

cdr3_length: 15; j_call: TRBJ1-3; v_call: TRBV5-1; d_call: NA; cdr3_aa: CASSQRGGLGNTIYF
cdr3_length: 15; j_call: TRBJ2-7; v_call: TRBV5-1; d_call: TRBD1; cdr3_aa: CASSLGGRGNYEQYF
cdr3_length: 18; j_call: TRBJ1-1; v_call: TRBV5-6; d_call: TRBD1; cdr3_aa: CASSPYRLNDRGHTEAFF
cdr3_length: 13; j_call: TRBJ1-1; v_call: TRBV6-1; d_call: NA; cdr3_aa: CASSDVGGTEAFF
cdr3_length: 17; j_call: TRBJ1-2; v_call: TRBV9; d_call: TRBD1; cdr3_aa: CASSGGARTGENYGYTF
cdr3_length: 17; j_call: TRBJ2-3; v_call: TRBV18; d_call: NA; cdr3_aa: CASSTTVGKASTDTQYF
cdr3_length: 14; j_call: TRBJ2-1; v_call: TRBV21-1; d_call: NA; cdr3_aa: CASSKGGSYNEQFF
cdr3_length: 15; j_call: TRBJ1-4; v_call: TRBV21-1; d_call: NA; cdr3_aa: CASSKWGQRNEKLFF
cdr3_length: 15; j_call: TRBJ1-4; v_call: TRBV7-9; d_call: NA; cdr3_aa: CASSSRGAANEKLFF
cdr3_length: 15; j_call: TRBJ1-1; v_call: TRBV5-1; d_call: NA; cdr3_aa: CASSLNSLMNTEAFF
cdr3_length: 11; j_call: TRBJ1-2; v_call: TRBV19; d_call: NA; cdr3_aa: CASSQGYGYTF
cdr3_length: 15; j_call: TRBJ1-5; v_call: TRBV3-1/TRBV3-2; d_call: TRBD1; cdr3_aa: CASSQSGQGNQPQHF
cdr3_length: 15; j_call: TRBJ2-1; v_call: TRBV6-5; d_call: TRBD1; cdr3_aa: CASTPGQGAYNEQFF
cdr3_length: 14; j_call: TRBJ1-5; v_call: TRBV5-5; d_call: NA; cdr3_aa: CASSLAGGNQPQHF
cdr3_length: 16; j_call: TRBJ1-2; v_call: TRBV7-9; d_call: NA; cdr3_aa: CASSLALQGSNYGYTF
cdr3_length: 15; j_call: TRBJ1-2; v_call: TRBV7-6; d_call: NA; cdr3_aa: CASSLGTPQYYGYTF
cdr3_length: 14; j_call: TRBJ1-1; v_call: TRBV6-5; d_call: NA; cdr3_aa: CASSRDYSITEAFF
cdr3_length: 16; j_call: TRBJ2-7; v_call: TRBV18; d_call: NA; cdr3_aa: CASSPPRGRDSYEQYF
cdr3_length: 16; j_call: TRBJ2-5; v_call: TRBV21-1; d_call: NA; cdr3_aa: CASSGNRTSGRETQYF
cdr3_length: 14; j_call: TRBJ1-3; v_call: TRBV11-2; d_call: NA; cdr3_aa: CASSSRGAGNTIYF
cdr3_length: 19; j_call: TRBJ1-3; v_call: TRBV6-1; d_call: NA; cdr3_aa: CASSASNTWGASSGNTIYF
cdr3_length: 13; j_call: TRBJ2-3; v_call: TRBV7-9; d_call: NA; cdr3_aa: CASSPKGPDTQYF
cdr3_length: 15; j_call: TRBJ2-1; v_call: TRBV5-6; d_call: TRBD2; cdr3_aa: CASSLGLAGGNEQFF
cdr3_length: 13; j_call: TRBJ1-2; v_call: TRBV5-1; d_call: NA; cdr3_aa: CASSFDRTTGYTF
cdr3_length: 14; j_call: TRBJ1-2; v_call: TRBV6-5; d_call: TRBD1; cdr3_aa: CASSLGQANYGYTF
cdr3_length: 14; j_call: TRBJ1-2; v_call: TRBV2; d_call: NA; cdr3_aa: CASSETLTGSGYTF
cdr3_length: 14; j_call: TRBJ2-5; v_call: TRBV3-1/TRBV3-2; d_call: TRBD2; cdr3_aa: CASSRTGGQETQYF
cdr3_length: 13; j_call: TRBJ1-1; v_call: TRBV5-4; d_call: TRBD1; cdr3_aa: CASSFDRDTEAFF
cdr3_length: 16; j_call: TRBJ2-3; v_call: TRBV5-1; d_call: TRBD1; cdr3_aa: CASSAGTGGIVDTQYF
cdr3_length: 13; j_call: TRBJ1-2; v_call: TRBV18; d_call: NA; cdr3_aa: CASSQGLDYGYTF
cdr3_length: 16; j_call: TRBJ1-2; v_call: TRBV5-6; d_call: TRBD1; cdr3_aa: CASSLGATGVSYGYTF
cdr3_length: 16; j_call: TRBJ1-2; v_call: TRBV5-1; d_call: TRBD1; cdr3_aa: CASTRQTGGGRSGYTF
cdr3_length: 17; j_call: TRBJ1-2; v_call: TRBV4-1; d_call: TRBD1; cdr3_aa: CASSQRGTGGLSRGYTF
cdr3_length: 16; j_call: TRBJ2-3; v_call: TRBV5-1; d_call: NA; cdr3_aa: CASSHSTEPITDTQYF
cdr3_length: 15; j_call: TRBJ2-5; v_call: TRBV25-1; d_call: TRBD2; cdr3_aa: CASSPWRGGGETQYF
cdr3_length: 15; j_call: TRBJ1-4; v_call: TRBV6-6; d_call: TRBD1; cdr3_aa: CASSYRTGLNEKLFF
cdr3_length: 16; j_call: TRBJ2-3; v_call: TRBV28; d_call: TRBD1; cdr3_aa: CASSKQGAGSTDTQYF
cdr3_length: 15; j_call: TRBJ1-3; v_call: TRBV5-1; d_call: NA; cdr3_aa: CASSLAGSGGNTIYF
cdr3_length: 15; j_call: TRBJ2-5; v_call: TRBV5-1; d_call: TRBD2; cdr3_aa: CASSLGSSGIETQYF
cdr3_length: 15; j_call: TRBJ2-5; v_call: TRBV6-5; d_call: NA; cdr3_aa: CASRLAGPPQETQYF
cdr3_length: 15; j_call: TRBJ1-1; v_call: TRBV9; d_call: TRBD1; cdr3_aa: CASSAGGQGYTEAFF
cdr3_length: 16; j_call: TRBJ1-4; v_call: TRBV7-9; d_call: TRBD1; cdr3_aa: CASTPAGGRRNEKLFF
cdr3_length: 15; j_call: TRBJ1-1; v_call: TRBV30; d_call: NA; cdr3_aa: CAWSDPMEGDTEAFF
cdr3_length: 12; j_call: TRBJ1-2; v_call: TRBV20-1; d_call: NA; cdr3_aa: CSASPSNYGYTF
cdr3_length: 16; j_call: TRBJ1-4; v_call: TRBV5-1; d_call: TRBD1; cdr3_aa: CASSLTNRGLGEKLFF
cdr3_length: 14; j_call: TRBJ2-1; v_call: TRBV20-1; d_call: TRBD2; cdr3_aa: CSASWAGGRYEQFF
cdr3_length: 14; j_call: TRBJ1-4; v_call: TRBV5-1; d_call: NA; cdr3_aa: CASSADTQMGKLFF
cdr3_length: 14; j_call: TRBJ2-3; v_call: TRBV5-8; d_call: NA; cdr3_aa: CASRRDSHTDTQYF
cdr3_length: 14; j_call: TRBJ1-2; v_call: TRBV5-1; d_call: NA; cdr3_aa: CASSLYAQGNGYTF